Ten or more counts support the clone carrying this T cell receptor beta chain. Its specificity is unknown. CDR1 is MDHEN and CDR2 is SYDVKM in the germline V gene. Trimming took 5 bases from V and 2 from J, leaving 21 bases between them. The CDR3 loop spans 17 amino acids. The data were obtained in a study of early T cells in non-severe SARS-CoV-2 infection. Study overall: Sequenced material consisted of bulk RNA (from unsorted whole blood), and chains were unpaired.

General observations from the study: Clonotype matching in VDJdb favored anti-spike CD8 responses and did not capture private and CD4 specificities.

The library protocol tagged individual cDNA molecules with unique molecular identifiers. MiXCR, run by TCRdb on the 5' RACE reads, gives a single entry per CDR3 protein. The sample shows about 35,000 distinct CDR3 sequences, 5% of them seen only once. The TCR comes from an adult who was a healthcare worker with PCR-confirmed SARS-CoV-2 infection or an uninfected control (not recorded which). Source material: whole blood. The rearrangement uses TRBV28 and TRBJ1-2; D gene uncertain. The CDR3 reads CASSKPRSRGGNYGYTF. The CDR3 bases are TGTGCCAGCAGTAAACCCCGATCGCGGGGAGGGAACTATGGCTACACCTTC.